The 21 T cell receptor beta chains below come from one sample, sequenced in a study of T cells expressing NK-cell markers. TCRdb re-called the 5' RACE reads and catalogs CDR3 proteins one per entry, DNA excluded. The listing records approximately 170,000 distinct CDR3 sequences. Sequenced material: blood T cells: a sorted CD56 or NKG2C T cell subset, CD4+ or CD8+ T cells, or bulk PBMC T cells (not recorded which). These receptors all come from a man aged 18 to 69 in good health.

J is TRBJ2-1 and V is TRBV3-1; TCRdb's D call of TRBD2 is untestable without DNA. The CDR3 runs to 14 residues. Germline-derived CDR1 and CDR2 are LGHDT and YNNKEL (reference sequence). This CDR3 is CASSPLLGFNEQFF.

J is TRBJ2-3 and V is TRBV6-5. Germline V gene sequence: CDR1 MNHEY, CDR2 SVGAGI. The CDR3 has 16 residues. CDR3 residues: CASSYSISGNTDTQYF.

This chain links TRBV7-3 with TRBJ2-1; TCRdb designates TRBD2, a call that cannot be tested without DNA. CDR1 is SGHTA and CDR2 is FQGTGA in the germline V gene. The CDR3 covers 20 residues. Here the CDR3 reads CASSLSGLAGGVSSYNEQFF.

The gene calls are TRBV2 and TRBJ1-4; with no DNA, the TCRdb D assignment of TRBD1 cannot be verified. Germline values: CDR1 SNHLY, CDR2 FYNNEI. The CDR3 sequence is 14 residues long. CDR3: CASRSRGPNEKLFF.

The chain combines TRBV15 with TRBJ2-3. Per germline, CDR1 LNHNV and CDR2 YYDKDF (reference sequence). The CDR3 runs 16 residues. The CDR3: CATSRDLQILTDTQYF.

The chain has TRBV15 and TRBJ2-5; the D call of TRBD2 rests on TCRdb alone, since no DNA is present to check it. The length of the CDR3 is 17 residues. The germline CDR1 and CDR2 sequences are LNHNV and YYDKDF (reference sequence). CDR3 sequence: CATSRETSGGYQETQYF.

The CDR3 sequence: CASSPTGQYNEQFF. The rearrangement links TRBV2 to TRBJ2-1; TCRdb reports TRBD1, a call that lacks DNA to check it against. The germline gives CDR1 SNHLY, CDR2 FYNNEI. CDR3 length: 14 residues. Full variable domain (missing parts from reference TRBV2 and TRBJ2-1): EPEVTQTPSHQVTQMGQEVILRCVPISNHLYFYWYRQILGQKVEFLVSFYNNEISEKSEIFDDQFSVERPDGSNFTLKIRSTKLEDSAMYFCASSPTGQYNEQFFGPGTRLTVL.

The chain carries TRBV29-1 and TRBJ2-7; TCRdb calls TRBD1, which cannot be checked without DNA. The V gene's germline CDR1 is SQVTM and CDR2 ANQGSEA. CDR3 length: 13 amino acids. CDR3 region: CSATGTGVLEQYF.

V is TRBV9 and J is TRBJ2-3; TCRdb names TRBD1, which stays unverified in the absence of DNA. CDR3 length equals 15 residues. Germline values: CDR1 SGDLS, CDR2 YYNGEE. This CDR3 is CASSGSGRSTDTQYF.

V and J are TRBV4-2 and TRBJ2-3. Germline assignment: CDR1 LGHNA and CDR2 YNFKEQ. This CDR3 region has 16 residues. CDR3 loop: CASSQVQGVGTDTQYF.

CDR3 in amino acids: CASSDGDGQPQHF. This chain joins TRBV6-4 and TRBJ1-5. This CDR3 has 13 residues. Germline lookup yields CDR1 MRHNA and CDR2 SNTAGT.

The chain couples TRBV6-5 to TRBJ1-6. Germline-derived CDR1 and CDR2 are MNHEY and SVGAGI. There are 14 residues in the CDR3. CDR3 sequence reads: CASSYGVSNSPLHF.

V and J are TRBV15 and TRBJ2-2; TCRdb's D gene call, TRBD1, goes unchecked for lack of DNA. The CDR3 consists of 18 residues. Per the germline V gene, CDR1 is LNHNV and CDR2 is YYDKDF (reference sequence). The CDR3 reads CATSRDLLTGVNTGELFF.

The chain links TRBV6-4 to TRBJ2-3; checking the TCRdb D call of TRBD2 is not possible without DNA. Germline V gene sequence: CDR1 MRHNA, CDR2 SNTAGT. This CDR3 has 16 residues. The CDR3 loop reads CASSDSAGGPTDTQYF.

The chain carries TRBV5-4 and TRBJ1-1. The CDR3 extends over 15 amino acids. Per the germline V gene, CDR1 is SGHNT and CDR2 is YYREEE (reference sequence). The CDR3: CASSPTAGMNTEAFF.

The CDR3 spells CATSREGQGGDIQYF. The chain combines TRBV15 with TRBJ2-4; TCRdb's assignment of TRBD1 cannot be checked, as there is no DNA. CDR1 is LNHNV, CDR2 YYDKDF, per germline (reference sequence). The CDR3 totals 15 residues.

CDR3 loop: CATSPTGSNYGYTF. The chain has TRBV15 and TRBJ1-2; the TCRdb D gene call, TRBD1, has no DNA to confirm it. The CDR3 extends over 14 amino acids. The germline V gene has CDR1 LNHNV and CDR2 YYDKDF (reference sequence).

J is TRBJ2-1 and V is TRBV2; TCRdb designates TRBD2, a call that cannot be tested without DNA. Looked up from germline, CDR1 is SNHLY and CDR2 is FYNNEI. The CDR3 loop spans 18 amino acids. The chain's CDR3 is CASSGLPGLAGAYYEQFF.

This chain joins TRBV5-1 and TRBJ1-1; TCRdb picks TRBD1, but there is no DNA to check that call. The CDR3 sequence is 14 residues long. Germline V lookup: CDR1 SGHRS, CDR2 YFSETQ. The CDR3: CASSFLPGAREAFF.

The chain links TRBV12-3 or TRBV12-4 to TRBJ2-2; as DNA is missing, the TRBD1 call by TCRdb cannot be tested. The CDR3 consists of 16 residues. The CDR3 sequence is CASSLTGRGNTGELFF.

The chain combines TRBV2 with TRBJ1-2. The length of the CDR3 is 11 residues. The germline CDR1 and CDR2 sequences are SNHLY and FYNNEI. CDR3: CAAAVNYGYTF.